The subject of this entry is one T cell receptor beta chain. No antigen is known for it. This entry belongs to a study of blood T cells in healthy people across ages. Notes on the study in general: Using unsorted PBMCs precluded a conclusive naive versus antigen-experienced comparison.

Isolation recovered at least 6 million PBMCs from every sample. CDR1 and CDR2 from the germline V gene are SGHTA and FQGTGA. CDR3 length equals 15 residues. With V trimmed by 2 bases and J by 5 bases, 5 bases remained unmatched. A second PCR of roughly 7 to 11 cycles used a sample-barcoded 5' primer and a J-beta primer mix. A single record per CDR3 protein comes from TCRdb applying MiXCR to the 5' RACE reads. The sample has about 770,000 distinct CDR3 sequences, around 42% seen once. This clonotype was sampled from a man between 60 and 75 years old in good health. Sequencing used blood. The J gene is TRBJ2-1, the V gene TRBV7-3; 8 positions match TRBD2. The CDR3 nucleotides are TGTGCCAGCAGCTTATTGCGGGGGGCCAACAATGAGCAGTTCTTC. It is translated as CASSLLRGANNEQFF.